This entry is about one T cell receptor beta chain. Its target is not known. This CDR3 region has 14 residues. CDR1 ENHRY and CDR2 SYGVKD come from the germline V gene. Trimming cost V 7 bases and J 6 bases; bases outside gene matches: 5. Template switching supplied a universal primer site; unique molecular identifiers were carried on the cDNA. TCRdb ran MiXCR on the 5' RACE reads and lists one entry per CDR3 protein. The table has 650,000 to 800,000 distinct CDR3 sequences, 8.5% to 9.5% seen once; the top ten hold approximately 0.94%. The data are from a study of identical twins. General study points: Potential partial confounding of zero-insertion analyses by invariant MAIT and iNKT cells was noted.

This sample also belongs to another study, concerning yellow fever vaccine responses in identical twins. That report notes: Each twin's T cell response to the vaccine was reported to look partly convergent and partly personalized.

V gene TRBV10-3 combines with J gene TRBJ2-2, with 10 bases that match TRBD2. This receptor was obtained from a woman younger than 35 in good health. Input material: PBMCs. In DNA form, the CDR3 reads TGTGCCATCACCAGCGGGGGGGCATCCGGGGAGCTGTTTTTT. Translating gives CAITSGGASGELFF.